The clone carrying this TCR beta chain was observed once. As yet, its antigen is unknown. The data stem from a study of monozygotic twins with cystic fibrosis. Overall study context: With roughly 16 PCR cycles, barcoded libraries came from around 3 micrograms of fragmented DNA.

Some clones are missing from TCRdb's copy, which holds only in-frame ones; the method was immunoSEQ multiplex PCR. The repertoire holds some 19,000 clones, approximately 96% seen once, with more than 1.5% in the top ten. The study, taken as a whole, reports: Median Simpson clonality of about 0.01 suggested naive T cells predominated. Age, concordance and disease severity did not associate with shared CDR3 numbers.

The receptor comes from a woman aged 25 to 39 with cystic fibrosis. Specimen: blood.

CDR3 loop: CASSPPGGFNTEAFF. In DNA, the CDR3 is TGTGCCAGCAGTCCCCCAGGAGGGTTCAACACTGAAGCTTTCTTT. The V gene is TRBV6-6, the J gene TRBJ1-1, with unresolved D. The CDR3 totals 15 residues. V shed 5 bases and J shed 2 bases, with 15 bases lying between them. Looked up from germline, CDR1 is MNHNY and CDR2 is SVGAGI (reference sequence).